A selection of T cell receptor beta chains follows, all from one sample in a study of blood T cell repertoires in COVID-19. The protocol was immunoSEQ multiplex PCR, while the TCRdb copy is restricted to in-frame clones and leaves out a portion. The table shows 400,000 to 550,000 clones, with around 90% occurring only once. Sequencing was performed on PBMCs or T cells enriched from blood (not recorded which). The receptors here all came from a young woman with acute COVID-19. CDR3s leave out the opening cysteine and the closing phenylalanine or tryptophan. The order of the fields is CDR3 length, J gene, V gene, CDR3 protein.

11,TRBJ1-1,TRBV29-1,SVGQGVGTEAF
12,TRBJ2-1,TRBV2,ASSPGSSYNEQF
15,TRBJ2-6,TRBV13,ASSSMGAHSGANVLT
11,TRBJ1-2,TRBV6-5,ASISTGTYGYT
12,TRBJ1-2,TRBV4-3,ASSHPGQSYGYT
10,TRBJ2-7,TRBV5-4,ASSTDFNEQY
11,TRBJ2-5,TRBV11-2,ASSSGQQETQY
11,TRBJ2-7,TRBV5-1,ASYRDTPYEQY
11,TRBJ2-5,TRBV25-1,ASSFLYQETQY
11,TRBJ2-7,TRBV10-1,ASSAGTGYEQY
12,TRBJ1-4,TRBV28,ASSRTRGLEKLF
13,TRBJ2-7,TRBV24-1,ATSWAGNFSYEQY
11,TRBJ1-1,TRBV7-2,ASSFSLNTEAF
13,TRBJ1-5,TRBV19,ASSPRTDSNQPQH
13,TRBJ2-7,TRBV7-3,ASSLRQGASYEQY
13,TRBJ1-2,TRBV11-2,ASSLGRTGPYGYT
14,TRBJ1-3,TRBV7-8,ASSLDLTRTGNTIY
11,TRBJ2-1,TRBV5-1,ASTTLANNEQF
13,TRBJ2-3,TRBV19,ASSTGRVGTDTQY
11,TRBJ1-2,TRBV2,ASRGQPNYGYT
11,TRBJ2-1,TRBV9,ASSGRGYNEQF
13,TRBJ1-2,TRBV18,ASSPVSPGDYGYT
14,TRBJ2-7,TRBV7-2,ASSLGHSGRADEQY
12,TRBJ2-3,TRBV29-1,SVILEEWTDTQY
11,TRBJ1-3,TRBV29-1,SVRTGRGNTIY
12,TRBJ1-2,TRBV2,ASSTMTGTYGYT
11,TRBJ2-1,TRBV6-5,ASTERGHNEQF
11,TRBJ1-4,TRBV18,ASSMTGVEKLF
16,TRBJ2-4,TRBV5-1,ASPVAGGADSAKNIQY
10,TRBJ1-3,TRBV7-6,ASTEGGNTIY
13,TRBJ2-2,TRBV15,ATSSRDRGPGELF
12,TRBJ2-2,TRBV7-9,ASSLTANTGELF
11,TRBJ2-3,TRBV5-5,ATKTGGTDTQY
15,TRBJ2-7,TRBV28,ASSFGLAGPGSYEQY
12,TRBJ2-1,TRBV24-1,ATSETGEGNEQF
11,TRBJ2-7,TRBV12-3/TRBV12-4,ASSLTGVYEQY